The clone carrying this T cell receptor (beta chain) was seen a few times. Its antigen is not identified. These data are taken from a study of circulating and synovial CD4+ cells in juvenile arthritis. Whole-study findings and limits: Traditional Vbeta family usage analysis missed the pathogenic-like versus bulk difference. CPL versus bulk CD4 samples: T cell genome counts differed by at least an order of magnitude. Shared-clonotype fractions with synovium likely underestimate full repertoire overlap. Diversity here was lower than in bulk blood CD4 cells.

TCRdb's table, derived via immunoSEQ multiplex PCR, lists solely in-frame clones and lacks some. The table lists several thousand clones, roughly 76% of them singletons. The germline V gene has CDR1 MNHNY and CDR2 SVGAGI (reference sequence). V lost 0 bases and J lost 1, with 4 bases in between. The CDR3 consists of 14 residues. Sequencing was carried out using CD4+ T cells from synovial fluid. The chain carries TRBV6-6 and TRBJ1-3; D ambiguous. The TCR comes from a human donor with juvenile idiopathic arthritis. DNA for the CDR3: TGTGCCAGCAGTTACTCGAGTTCTGGAAACACCATATATTTT. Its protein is CASSYSSSGNTIYF.